This record concerns one T cell receptor beta chain sequence. Additional DNA sequences in this sample encode the identical CDR3. The sample comes from a study of blood T cell repertoires in COVID-19. About the study: The study drew acute and convalescent COVID-19 samples from the United States, Italy and Spain.

The CDR3 runs to 14 residues. V shed 2 bases, J shed 5 bases, and the junction held 3 bases outside the gene matches. Germline V lookup: CDR1 SGHTA, CDR2 FQGTGA. Generated by immunoSEQ multiplex PCR, the TCRdb table keeps only in-frame clones and is missing some. In the table there are a few hundred thousand clones, about nine tenths of which are singletons. The chain recombines TRBV7-3 with TRBJ2-1, with 7 bases identical to TRBD2. Sequencing was performed on peripheral blood. The clonotype comes from a man aged 60-69 years with acute or convalescent COVID-19. CDR3 DNA sequence: TGTGCCAGCAGCTTATCCCTAGCGGACAATGAGCAGTTCTTC. This codes for CASSLSLADNEQFF.